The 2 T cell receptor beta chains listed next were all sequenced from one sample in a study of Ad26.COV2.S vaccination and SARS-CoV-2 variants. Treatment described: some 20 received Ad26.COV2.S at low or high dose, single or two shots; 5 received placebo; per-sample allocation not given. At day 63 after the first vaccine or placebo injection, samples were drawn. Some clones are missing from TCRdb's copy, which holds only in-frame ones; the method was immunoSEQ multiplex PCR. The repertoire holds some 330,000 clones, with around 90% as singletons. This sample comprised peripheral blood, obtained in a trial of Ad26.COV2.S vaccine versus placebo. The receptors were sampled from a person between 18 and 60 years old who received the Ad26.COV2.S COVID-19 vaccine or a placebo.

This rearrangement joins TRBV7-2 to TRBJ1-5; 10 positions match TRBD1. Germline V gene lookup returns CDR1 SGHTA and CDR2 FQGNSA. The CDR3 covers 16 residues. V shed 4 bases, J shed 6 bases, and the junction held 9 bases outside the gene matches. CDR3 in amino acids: CASSSTGQGVGQPQHF. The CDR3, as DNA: TGTGCCAGCAGCTCCACCGGACAGGGGGTTGGTCAGCCCCAGCATTTT.

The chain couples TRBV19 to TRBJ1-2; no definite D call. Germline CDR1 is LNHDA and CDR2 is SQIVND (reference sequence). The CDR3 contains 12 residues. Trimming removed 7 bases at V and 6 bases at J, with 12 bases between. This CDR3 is CASIPTDNGYTF. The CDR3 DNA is TGTGCCAGTATTCCGACGGATAATGGCTACACCTTC.